Listed below are T cell receptor beta chains from one sample, sequenced in a study of T cell repertoires in cytomegalovirus infection. TCRdb called the reads again in MiXCR, with one record for every CDR3 protein. The sample consists of 290,000 or so distinct CDR3 sequences, roughly 9.3% of them appearing once. The sequencing input was PBMCs. All receptors derive from a human donor in good health (CMV status not recorded). Some clones in this sample may be carry-over from other donors' samples. Each CDR3 is given with its conserved first and last residue. A D gene is named only where the DNA matches it firmly. Clone size is given for some rows only: seen once, a few or many times, or a class if the clone is expanded.

J: TRBJ2-5
V: TRBV20-1
D: NA
size: many
length: 13
CDR3: CSATQGTQETQYF
DNA: TGCAGTGCTACGCAGGGAACCCAAGAGACCCAGTACTTC

J: TRBJ2-1
V: TRBV7-3
D: TRBD1
size: many
length: 13
CDR3: CASSRPDRGEQFF
DNA: TGTGCCAGCAGCCGTCCGGACAGGGGTGAGCAGTTCTTC

J: TRBJ2-1
V: TRBV5-4
D: NA
size: NA
length: 15
CDR3: CASSRRWGDYNEQFF
DNA: TGTGCCAGCAGCCGGCGTTGGGGGGACTACAATGAGCAGTTCTTC

J: TRBJ2-5
V: TRBV14
D: TRBD2
size: many
length: 21
CDR3: CASSPSGWLMGLAVGQETQYF
DNA: TGTGCCAGCAGCCCTAGCGGATGGTTGATGGGACTAGCGGTAGGCCAAGAGACCCAGTACTTC

J: TRBJ1-2
V: TRBV7-2
D: NA
size: many
length: 14
CDR3: CASRPYRANYGYTF
DNA: TGTGCCAGCAGACCTTACAGAGCTAACTATGGCTACACCTTC

J: TRBJ1-1
V: TRBV12-3/TRBV12-4
D: NA
size: many
length: 13
CDR3: CASTLAWNTEAFF
DNA: TGTGCCAGCACCCTCGCCTGGAACACTGAAGCTTTCTTT

J: TRBJ1-4
V: TRBV7-9
D: NA
size: many
length: 18
CDR3: CASKTQPPGGASNEKLFF
DNA: TGTGCCAGCAAGACCCAACCCCCCGGCGGGGCTTCTAATGAAAAACTGTTTTTT

J: TRBJ2-7
V: TRBV15
D: NA
size: many
length: 15
CDR3: CATSPNRGGRVEQYF
DNA: TGTGCCACCAGCCCAAACAGGGGGGGTCGTGTCGAGCAGTACTTC

J: TRBJ2-1
V: TRBV11-3
D: NA
size: many
length: 15
CDR3: CASSPQRVTYNEQFF
DNA: TGTGCCAGCAGCCCTCAGCGGGTCACCTACAATGAGCAGTTCTTC

J: TRBJ2-2
V: TRBV7-7
D: NA
size: many
length: 15
CDR3: CASSDRDGFTGELFF
DNA: TGTGCTAGCAGCGATCGGGACGGTTTCACCGGGGAGCTGTTTTTT

J: TRBJ1-5
V: TRBV28
D: TRBD1
size: few
length: 17
CDR3: CASTPGRERGPGQPQHF
DNA: TGTGCCAGCACCCCTGGGAGGGAGAGGGGGCCAGGTCAGCCCCAGCATTTT

J: TRBJ1-2
V: TRBV7-9
D: NA
size: few
length: 13
CDR3: CASSSWSDGGYTF
DNA: TGTGCCAGCAGCTCGTGGTCGGACGGGGGCTACACCTTC

J: TRBJ1-1
V: TRBV20-1
D: NA
size: few
length: 17
CDR3: CSARGLFYRVLNTEAFF
DNA: TGCAGTGCTAGAGGTTTATTTTACAGGGTGTTGAACACTGAAGCTTTCTTT

J: TRBJ2-6
V: TRBV7-2
D: NA
size: medium-sized
length: 18
CDR3: CASSLGRGALAGANVLTF
DNA: TGTGCCAGCAGCTTAGGCCGGGGGGCTCTAGCTGGGGCCAACGTCCTGACTTTC

J: TRBJ2-3
V: TRBV7-2
D: NA
size: many
length: 14
CDR3: CASSLVAGADTQYF
DNA: TGTGCCAGCAGCTTAGTGGCGGGGGCGGATACGCAGTATTTT

J: TRBJ1-5
V: TRBV28
D: TRBD1
size: many
length: 14
CDR3: CASNQGGGNQPQHF
DNA: TGTGCCAGCAACCAGGGGGGTGGCAATCAGCCCCAGCATTTT

J: TRBJ2-5
V: TRBV20-1
D: NA
size: NA
length: 13
CDR3: CSARDRVQETQYF
DNA: TGCAGTGCTAGAGACAGGGTCCAAGAGACCCAGTACTTC

J: TRBJ2-3
V: TRBV14
D: TRBD1
size: NA
length: 16
CDR3: CASSRWGQGSTDTQYF
DNA: TGTGCCAGCAGCCGCTGGGGACAGGGGAGCACAGATACGCAGTATTTT

J: TRBJ1-5
V: TRBV10-3
D: TRBD1
size: many
length: 16
CDR3: CAISESWTGANQPQHF
DNA: TGTGCCATCAGTGAGTCGTGGACAGGAGCCAATCAGCCCCAGCATTTT

J: TRBJ2-3
V: TRBV14
D: TRBD2
size: few
length: 18
CDR3: CASSSGPRAGAVTDTQYF
DNA: TGTGCCAGCAGCTCTGGACCGCGAGCGGGGGCCGTCACAGATACGCAGTATTTT

J: TRBJ1-6
V: TRBV14
D: TRBD1
size: many
length: 17
CDR3: CASSQMTGSSYNSPLHF
DNA: TGTGCCAGCAGCCAAATGACAGGGAGCTCCTATAATTCACCCCTCCACTTT

J: TRBJ1-1
V: TRBV12-3/TRBV12-4
D: TRBD1
size: many
length: 11
CDR3: CASSLGQGAFF
DNA: TGTGCCAGCAGTTTAGGACAGGGAGCTTTCTTT

J: TRBJ1-2
V: TRBV7-8
D: NA
size: many
length: 14
CDR3: CASTSQGSDYGYTF
DNA: TGTGCCAGCACTTCGCAGGGAAGCGACTATGGCTACACCTTC

J: TRBJ2-2
V: TRBV28
D: TRBD1
size: few
length: 15
CDR3: CASSTSHRGSGELFF
DNA: TGTGCCAGCAGCACGAGTCACAGGGGATCCGGGGAGCTGTTTTTT

J: TRBJ2-5
V: TRBV7-2
D: TRBD2
size: many
length: 15
CDR3: CASSLAGLAGETQYF
DNA: TGTGCCAGCAGCTTAGCCGGACTAGCGGGTGAGACCCAGTACTTC

J: TRBJ2-2
V: TRBV6-5
D: NA
size: many
length: 15
CDR3: CASSYGQEPTGELFF
DNA: TGTGCCAGCAGTTACGGGCAGGAACCCACCGGGGAGCTGTTTTTT

J: TRBJ2-1
V: TRBV28
D: NA
size: many
length: 14
CDR3: CASSIFGPYNEQFF
DNA: TGTGCCAGCAGTATATTCGGACCGTACAATGAGCAGTTCTTC

J: TRBJ1-2
V: TRBV25-1
D: NA
size: many
length: 12
CDR3: CASSSIGYGYTF
DNA: TGTGCCAGCAGTTCGATCGGCTATGGCTACACCTTC

J: TRBJ2-2
V: TRBV11-2
D: NA
size: many
length: 14
CDR3: CASSLEASNGELFF
DNA: TGTGCCAGCAGCTTAGAGGCTTCCAACGGGGAGCTGTTTTTT